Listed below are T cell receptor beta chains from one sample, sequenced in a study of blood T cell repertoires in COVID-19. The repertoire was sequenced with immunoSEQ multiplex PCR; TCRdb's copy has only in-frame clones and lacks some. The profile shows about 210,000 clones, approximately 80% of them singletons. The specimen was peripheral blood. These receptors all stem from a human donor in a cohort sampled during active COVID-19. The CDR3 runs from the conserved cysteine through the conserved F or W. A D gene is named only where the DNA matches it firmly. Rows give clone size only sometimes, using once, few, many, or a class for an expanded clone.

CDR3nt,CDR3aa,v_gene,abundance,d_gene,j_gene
TGCGCCAGCAGCTTTATGCGAACTAGCACAGATACGCAGTATTTT,CASSFMRTSTDTQYF,TRBV5-1,-,-,TRBJ2-3
TGTGCCAGCAGTCCCGCGGGTGTACAGGGGGCCTACAATGAGCAGTTCTTC,CASSPAGVQGAYNEQFF,TRBV27,-,TRBD1,TRBJ2-1
TGTGCCAGCAGCCCACCGTGGAGGCCGACGCAGTATTTT,CASSPPWRPTQYF,TRBV28,few,-,TRBJ2-3
TGTGCCAGCTCACCAGCGGAAAGGGTCAGGGGCGTTGGAAACACCATATATTTT,CASSPAERVRGVGNTIYF,TRBV18,many,-,TRBJ1-3
TGTGCCACCTCCGAGGCAGGAGGCTATGGCTACACCTTC,CATSEAGGYGYTF,TRBV24-1,once,-,TRBJ1-2
TGTGCCAGCAGCGCCGAGGGCTTGAACACTGAAGCTTTCTTT,CASSAEGLNTEAFF,TRBV7-9,-,-,TRBJ1-1
TGTGCCAGTAGTATCCTCGGGGAGCTGTTTTTT,CASSILGELFF,TRBV19,-,-,TRBJ2-2
TGCGCCAGCAGCCCCTTAGCGGGAGTAGGTAATGAGCAGTTCTTC,CASSPLAGVGNEQFF,TRBV5-1,-,TRBD2,TRBJ2-1
TGCAGCGTTGAAGTGTCGGGGGGCCATGAGCAGTTCTTC,CSVEVSGGHEQFF,TRBV29-1,once,-,TRBJ2-1
TGTGCCAGCAGTGATGGGACAGGGGGTGGAAACATTCAGTACTTC,CASSDGTGGGNIQYF,TRBV2,-,TRBD1,TRBJ2-4
TGTGCCAGCAGCCGAGTCAATCAGCCCCAGCATTTT,CASSRVNQPQHF,TRBV27,few,-,TRBJ1-5
TGTGCCAGCAGTTTTCAGGGATACGAGCAGTACTTC,CASSFQGYEQYF,TRBV28,-,-,TRBJ2-7
TGCGCCAGCAGTGGGGAGTGGACAGGGAATGGAGAGACCCAGTACTTC,CASSGEWTGNGETQYF,TRBV10-2,once,TRBD1,TRBJ2-5
TGTGCCAGCAGCCAAAGGACAGGGGCAGCTTTCTTT,CASSQRTGAAFF,TRBV3-1/TRBV3-2,-,TRBD1,TRBJ1-1
TGTGCCTCTCAAGGCCAGGGCGAGGGCACAGATACGCAGTATTTT,CASQGQGEGTDTQYF,TRBV24-1,-,-,TRBJ2-3
TGTGCCAGCAGTTACAGGCTCCCCCACTCTGGGGCCAACGTCCTGACTTTC,CASSYRLPHSGANVLTF,TRBV27,-,-,TRBJ2-6
TGTGCCAGCAGCCGCAAACAGGGGACATACACCATATATTTT,CASSRKQGTYTIYF,TRBV3-1/TRBV3-2,-,TRBD1,TRBJ1-3
TGCGCCAGCAGCTTGGTAGGCGGGACTAATGAAAAACTGTTTTTT,CASSLVGGTNEKLFF,TRBV5-1,-,-,TRBJ1-4
TGTGCCAGCAGCCAGTGGACAGGGGGCTACGAGCAGTACTTC,CASSQWTGGYEQYF,TRBV11-2,few,TRBD1,TRBJ2-7
TGTGCCAGCAGCCTGGAGCGGGGATCACCCCTCCACTTT,CASSLERGSPLHF,TRBV3-1/TRBV3-2,-,-,TRBJ1-6
TGCGCCAGCAGCTTCTCCGGGACAGGATATAATTCACCCCTCCACTTT,CASSFSGTGYNSPLHF,TRBV5-1,-,TRBD1,TRBJ1-6
TGCGCCAGCAGCGGGTGGACTGACCCGACACAAGAGACCCAGTACTTC,CASSGWTDPTQETQYF,TRBV5-1,-,-,TRBJ2-5
TGCGCCAGCAGCGCGGGACTTACCCCTGATGGCTACACCTTC,CASSAGLTPDGYTF,TRBV5-1,-,-,TRBJ1-2
TGTGCCAGCAGCCTTAGTCCGGGACAGGGAGGCGGCTACACCTTC,CASSLSPGQGGGYTF,TRBV5-6,-,TRBD1,TRBJ1-2
TGTGCCAGTAGGGAACAGGGGACAGGGGAAGCTTTCTTT,CASREQGTGEAFF,TRBV19,few,TRBD1,TRBJ1-1
TGTGCCAGCAGCCGGACAGGGCCGGGTGAGCAGTACTTC,CASSRTGPGEQYF,TRBV11-2,-,TRBD1,TRBJ2-7
TGTGCCAGCAGCCAGTACCGGGACAGTGTAGATCAGCCCCAGCATTTT,CASSQYRDSVDQPQHF,TRBV3-1/TRBV3-2,-,TRBD1,TRBJ1-5
TGTGCTAGTGGGGCGGGGGAGAGCACCGGGGAGCTGTTTTTT,CASGAGESTGELFF,TRBV12-5,-,TRBD2,TRBJ2-2
TGTGCCAGCAGAACCAATCCGGGTCGGCGGGCGGGTGAAACCGGGGAGCTGTTTTTT,CASRTNPGRRAGETGELFF,TRBV28,-,-,TRBJ2-2
TGTGCCAGCTCACCAGCGTCGTACCAAGAGACCCAGTACTTC,CASSPASYQETQYF,TRBV18,-,-,TRBJ2-5
TGCGCCAGCAGCCAAGAGGTCGGGGGCGGGGAGCTGTTTTTT,CASSQEVGGGELFF,TRBV4-3,once,-,TRBJ2-2
TGTGCCAGCAGCAGACAGGGGCCCACTGAAGCTTTCTTT,CASSRQGPTEAFF,TRBV27,-,TRBD1,TRBJ1-1
TGTGCCAGCAGCGAGACTGAGGGCGAGCAGTACTTC,CASSETEGEQYF,TRBV6-5,-,-,TRBJ2-7
TGCGCCAGCAGCTTGGGGCAGTTTAGCACAGATACGCAGTATTTT,CASSLGQFSTDTQYF,TRBV5-1,-,-,TRBJ2-3
TGTGCCAGCAGTTTAGGGGGAGGTAATGAGCAGTTCTTC,CASSLGGGNEQFF,TRBV28,-,-,TRBJ2-1
TGTGCCAGTAGCACCCTTGGGACAGGGGACCCCTATGGCTACACCTTC,CASSTLGTGDPYGYTF,TRBV19,-,TRBD1,TRBJ1-2
TGCGCCAGCAGCCAGGGAGGACAGGATGGCAATGAGCAGTTCTTC,CASSQGGQDGNEQFF,TRBV4-3,-,-,TRBJ2-1
TGTGCCAGCAGTGTGGTGAAAGCTAAGCCTGTGAAGCTAACTATGCATGGCTACACCTTC,CASSVVKAKPVKLTMHGYTF,TRBV6-4,few,-,TRBJ1-2
TGTGCCAGCAAAAGGACTAATTCAGATTCAGATACGCAGTATTTT,CASKRTNSDSDTQYF,TRBV18,-,-,TRBJ2-3
TGTGCAGTGGAAACGGAGGACACAGATACGCAGTATTTT,CAVETEDTDTQYF,TRBV2,-,-,TRBJ2-3
TGTGCCAGCAACCCGACAGGTCCCTATAATTCACCCCTCCACTTT,CASNPTGPYNSPLHF,TRBV6-5,-,-,TRBJ1-6
TGTGCCAGTAGTATGTCAAAAGGGAGGGGACCTAGCTCCTACGAGCAGTACTTC,CASSMSKGRGPSSYEQYF,TRBV19,-,TRBD2,TRBJ2-7
TGTGCCACCGAGGGACAGAACACCGGGGAGCTGTTTTTT,CATEGQNTGELFF,TRBV9,-,-,TRBJ2-2
TGTGCCAGCAGCAGGACAGAGAATTCCAAGACGCAGTATTTT,CASSRTENSKTQYF,TRBV7-6,few,-,TRBJ2-3
TGTGCCAGCAGCCCTCATGGGACAGGGGGTCTCTACGAGCAGTACTTC,CASSPHGTGGLYEQYF,TRBV7-9,-,TRBD1,TRBJ2-7
TGTGCCAGCAGCTTTGGGGGGGACAGGGGTGAAAAACTGTTTTTT,CASSFGGDRGEKLFF,TRBV5-4,few,TRBD1,TRBJ1-4
TGTGCCAGCAGACTAGGAGGCGAGCAGTACTTC,CASRLGGEQYF,TRBV19,-,-,TRBJ2-7
TGTGCCAGCAGTGTTCAGTTAGCCAAAAACATTCAGTACTTC,CASSVQLAKNIQYF,TRBV2,-,-,TRBJ2-4
TGTGCCAGCAGTTGGAGACAGACAGGGGCTCGTGAGACCCAGTACTTC,CASSWRQTGARETQYF,TRBV27,-,TRBD1,TRBJ2-5
TGCGCCAGCAGCCGGGGACAGGGGGCGAAAGGCTACACCTTC,CASSRGQGAKGYTF,TRBV5-1,-,TRBD1,TRBJ1-2